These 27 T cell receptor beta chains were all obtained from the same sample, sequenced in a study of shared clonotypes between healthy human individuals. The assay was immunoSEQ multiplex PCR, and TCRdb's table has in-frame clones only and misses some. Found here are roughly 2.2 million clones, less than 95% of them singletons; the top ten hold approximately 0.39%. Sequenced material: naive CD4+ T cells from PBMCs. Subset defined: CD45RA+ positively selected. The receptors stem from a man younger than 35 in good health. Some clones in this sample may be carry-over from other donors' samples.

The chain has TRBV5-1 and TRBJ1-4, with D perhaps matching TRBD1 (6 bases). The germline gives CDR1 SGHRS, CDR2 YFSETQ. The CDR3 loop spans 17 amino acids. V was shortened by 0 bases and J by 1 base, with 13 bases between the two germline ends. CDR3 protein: CASSLVPGAGTNEKLFF. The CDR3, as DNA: TGCGCCAGCAGCTTGGTTCCAGGGGCGGGAACTAATGAAAAACTGTTTTTT.

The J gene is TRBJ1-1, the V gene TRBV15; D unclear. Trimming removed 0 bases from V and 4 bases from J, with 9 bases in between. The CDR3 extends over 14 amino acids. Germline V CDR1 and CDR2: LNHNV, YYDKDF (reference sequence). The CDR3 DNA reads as TGTGCCACCAGCAGAGAGGGGAGAGGCACTGAAGCTTTCTTT. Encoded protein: CATSREGRGTEAFF. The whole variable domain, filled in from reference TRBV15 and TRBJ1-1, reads DAMVIQNPRYQVTQFGKPVTLSCSQTLNHNVMYWYQQKSSQAPKLLFHYYDKDFNNEADTPDNFQSRRPNTSFCFLDIRSPGLGDTAMYLCATSREGRGTEAFFGQGTRLTVV.

The CDR3 DNA is TGCGCCAGCAGCCCCCAAGGGAGGAGCGGTCAAGAGACCCAGTACTTC. It encodes CASSPQGRSGQETQYF. The chain is built from TRBV4-3 and TRBJ2-5; tentative D call: TRBD2 (6 bases). Trimming cost V 4 bases and J 2 bases, with 17 bases left between them. The V gene's germline CDR1 is LGHNA and CDR2 YSLEER. This CDR3 comprises 16 residues.

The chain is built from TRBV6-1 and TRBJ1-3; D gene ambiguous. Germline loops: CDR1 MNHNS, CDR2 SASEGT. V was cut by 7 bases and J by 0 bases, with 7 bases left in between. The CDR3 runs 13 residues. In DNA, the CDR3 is TGTGCCAGCAACAGAGCCTCTGGAAACACCATATATTTT. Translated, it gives CASNRASGNTIYF.

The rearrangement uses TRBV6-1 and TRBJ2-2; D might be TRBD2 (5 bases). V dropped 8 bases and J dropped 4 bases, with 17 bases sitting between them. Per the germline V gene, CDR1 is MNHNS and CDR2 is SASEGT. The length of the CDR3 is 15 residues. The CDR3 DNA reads TGTGCCAGCCAGGTGATCGGCGGGCCCACCGGGGAGCTGTTTTTT. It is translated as CASQVIGGPTGELFF.

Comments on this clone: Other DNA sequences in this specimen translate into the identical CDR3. DNA for the CDR3: TGCGCCAGCAGCTTGGAGGGGCAGCTTTACAATGAGCAGTTCTTC. Its protein is CASSLEGQLYNEQFF. The chain couples TRBV5-1 to TRBJ2-1; D is possibly TRBD1 (5 bases). The V and J ends lost 0 bases and 4 bases respectively, with 11 bases between them. CDR1 and CDR2 (germline): SGHRS, YFSETQ. The CDR3 totals 15 residues.

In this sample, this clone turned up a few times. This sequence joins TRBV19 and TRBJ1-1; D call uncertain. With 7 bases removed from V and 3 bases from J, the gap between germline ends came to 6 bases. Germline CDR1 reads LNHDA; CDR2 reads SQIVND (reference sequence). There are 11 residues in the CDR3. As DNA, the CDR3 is TGTGCCAGTAATCAGTACACTGAAGCTTTCTTT. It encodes CASNQYTEAFF.

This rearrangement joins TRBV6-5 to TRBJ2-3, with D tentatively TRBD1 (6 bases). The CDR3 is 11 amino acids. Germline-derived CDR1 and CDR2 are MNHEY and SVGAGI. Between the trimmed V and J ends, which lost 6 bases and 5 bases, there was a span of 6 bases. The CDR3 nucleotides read TGTGCCAGCAGGGACAGAGATACGCAGTATTTT. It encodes CASRDRDTQYF.

Here the CDR3 DNA reads TGCGCCAGCAGCTTGGAATCGGGGGGGTACCAGCCCCAGCATTTT. It yields the protein CASSLESGGYQPQHF. The chain recombines TRBV5-1 with TRBJ1-5, with D perhaps matching TRBD1 (5 bases). The ends were cut back, 0 bases at V and 7 bases at J, with 14 bases in the middle. CDR1 and CDR2 from the germline V gene are SGHRS and YFSETQ. This CDR3 comprises 15 residues. The full variable domain, with the rest looked up from reference TRBV5-1 and TRBJ1-5, is KAGVTQTPRYLIKTRGQQVTLSCSPISGHRSVSWYQQTPGQGLQFLFEYFSETQRNKGNFPGRFSGRQFSNSRSEMNVSTLELGDSALYLCASSLESGGYQPQHFGDGTRLSIL.

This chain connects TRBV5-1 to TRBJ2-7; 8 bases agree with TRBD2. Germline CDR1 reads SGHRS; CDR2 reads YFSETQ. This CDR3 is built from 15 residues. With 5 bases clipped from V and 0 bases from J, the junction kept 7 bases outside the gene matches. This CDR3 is CASSREGISSYEQYF. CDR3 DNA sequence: TGCGCCAGCAGTCGGGAGGGGATTAGCTCCTACGAGCAGTACTTC.

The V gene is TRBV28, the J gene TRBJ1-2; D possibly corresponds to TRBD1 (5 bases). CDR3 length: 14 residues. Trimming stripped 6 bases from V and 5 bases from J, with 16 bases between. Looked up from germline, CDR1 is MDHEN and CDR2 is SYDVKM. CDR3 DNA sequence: TGTGCCAGCAGCAAACCGGGAGGGGCATATGGCTACACCTTC. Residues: CASSKPGGAYGYTF.

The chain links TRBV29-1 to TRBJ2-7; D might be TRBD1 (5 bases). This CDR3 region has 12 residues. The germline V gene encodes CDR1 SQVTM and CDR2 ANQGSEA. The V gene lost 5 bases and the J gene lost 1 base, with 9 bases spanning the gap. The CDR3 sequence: CSVFDSSYEQYF. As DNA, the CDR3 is TGCAGCGTTTTTGACAGTTCCTACGAGCAGTACTTC.

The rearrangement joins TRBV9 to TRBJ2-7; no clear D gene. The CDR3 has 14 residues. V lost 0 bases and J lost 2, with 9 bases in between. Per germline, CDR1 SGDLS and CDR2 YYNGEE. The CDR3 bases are TGTGCCAGCAGCGTAGGGGCAGCGCCCTACGAGCAGTACTTC. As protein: CASSVGAAPYEQYF.

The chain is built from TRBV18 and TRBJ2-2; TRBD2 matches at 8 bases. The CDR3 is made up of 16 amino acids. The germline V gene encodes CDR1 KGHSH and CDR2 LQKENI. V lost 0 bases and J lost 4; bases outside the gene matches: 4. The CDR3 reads CASSPPSSGATGELFF. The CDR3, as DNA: TGTGCCAGCTCACCACCCAGTAGCGGGGCCACCGGGGAGCTGTTTTTT.

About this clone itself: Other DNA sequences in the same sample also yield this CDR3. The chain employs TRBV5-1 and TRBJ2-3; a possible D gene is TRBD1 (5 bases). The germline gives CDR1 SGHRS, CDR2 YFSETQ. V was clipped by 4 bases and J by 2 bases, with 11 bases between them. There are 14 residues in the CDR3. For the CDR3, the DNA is TGCGCCAGCAGCATCAGACAGATCACAGATACGCAGTATTTT. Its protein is CASSIRQITDTQYF.

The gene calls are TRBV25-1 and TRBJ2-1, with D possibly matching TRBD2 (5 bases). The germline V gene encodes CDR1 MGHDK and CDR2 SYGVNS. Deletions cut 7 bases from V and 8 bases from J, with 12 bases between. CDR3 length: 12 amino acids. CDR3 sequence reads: CASMGNGDEQFF. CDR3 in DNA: TGTGCCAGCATGGGAAACGGGGATGAGCAGTTCTTC.

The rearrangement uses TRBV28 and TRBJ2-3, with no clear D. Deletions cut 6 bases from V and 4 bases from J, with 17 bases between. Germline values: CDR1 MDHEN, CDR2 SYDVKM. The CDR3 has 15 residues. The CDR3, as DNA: TGTGCCAGCAGACCCGGAAGGCTCAGGTCAGATACGCAGTATTTT. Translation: CASRPGRLRSDTQYF.

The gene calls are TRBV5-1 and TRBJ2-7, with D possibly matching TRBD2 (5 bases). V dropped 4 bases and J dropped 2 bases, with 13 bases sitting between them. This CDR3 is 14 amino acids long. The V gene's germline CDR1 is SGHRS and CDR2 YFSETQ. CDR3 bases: TGCGCCAGCAGCCCTGGACTTACCACCTACGAGCAGTACTTC. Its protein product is CASSPGLTTYEQYF.

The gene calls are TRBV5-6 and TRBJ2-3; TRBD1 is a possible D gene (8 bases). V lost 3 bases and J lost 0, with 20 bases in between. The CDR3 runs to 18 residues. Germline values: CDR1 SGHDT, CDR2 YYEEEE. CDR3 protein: CASSYWTGRGASTDTQYF. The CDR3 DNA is TGTGCCAGCAGCTATTGGACAGGGAGGGGCGCCAGCACAGATACGCAGTATTTT.

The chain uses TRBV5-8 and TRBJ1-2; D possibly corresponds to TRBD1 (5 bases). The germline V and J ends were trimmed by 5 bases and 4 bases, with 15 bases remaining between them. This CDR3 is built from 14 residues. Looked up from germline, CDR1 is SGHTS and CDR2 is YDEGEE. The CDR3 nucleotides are TGTGCCAGCAGGATCAGTGGAAGGGGCTATGGCTACACCTTC. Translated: CASRISGRGYGYTF.

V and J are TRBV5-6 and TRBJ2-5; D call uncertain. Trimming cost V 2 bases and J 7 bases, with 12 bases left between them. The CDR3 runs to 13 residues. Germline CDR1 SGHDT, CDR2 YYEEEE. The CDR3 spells CASSLGLSGTQYF. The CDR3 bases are TGTGCCAGCAGCTTAGGCCTTTCGGGGACCCAGTACTTC.

CDR3 residues: CASSQAEGVYEQYF. The CDR3, as DNA: TGCGCCAGCAGCCAGGCGGAGGGGGTGTACGAGCAGTACTTC. The gene calls are TRBV4-3 and TRBJ2-7, with D perhaps TRBD1 or TRBD2 (6 bases each). Trimming cost V 3 bases and J 4 bases, with 13 bases left between them. CDR1 and CDR2 from the germline V gene are LGHNA and YSLEER. The CDR3 runs to 14 residues.

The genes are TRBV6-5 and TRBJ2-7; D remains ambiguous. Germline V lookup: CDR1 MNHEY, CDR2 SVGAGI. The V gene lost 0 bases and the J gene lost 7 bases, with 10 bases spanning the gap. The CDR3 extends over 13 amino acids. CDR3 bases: TGTGCCAGCAGTTACTCGGGGATTAAGGAGCAGTACTTC. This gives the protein CASSYSGIKEQYF.

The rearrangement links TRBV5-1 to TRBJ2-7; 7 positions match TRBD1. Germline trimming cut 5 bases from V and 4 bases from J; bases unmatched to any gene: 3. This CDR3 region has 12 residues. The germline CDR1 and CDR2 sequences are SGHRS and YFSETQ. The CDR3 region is CASREQGYEQYF. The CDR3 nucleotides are TGCGCCAGCAGAGAACAGGGGTACGAGCAGTACTTC.

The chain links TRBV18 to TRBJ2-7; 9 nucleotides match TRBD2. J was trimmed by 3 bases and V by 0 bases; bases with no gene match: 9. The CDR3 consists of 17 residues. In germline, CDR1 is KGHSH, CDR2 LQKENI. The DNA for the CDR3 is TGTGCCAGCTCACCACCCCCCGCTAGCGGGATAATCTACGAGCAGTACTTC. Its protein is CASSPPPASGIIYEQYF.

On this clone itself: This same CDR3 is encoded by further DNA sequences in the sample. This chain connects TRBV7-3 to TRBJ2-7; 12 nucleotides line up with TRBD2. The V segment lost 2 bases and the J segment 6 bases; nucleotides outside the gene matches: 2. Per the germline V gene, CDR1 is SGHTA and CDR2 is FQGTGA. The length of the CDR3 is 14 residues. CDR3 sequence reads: CASSLGTSGSEQYF. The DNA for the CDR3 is TGTGCCAGCAGCTTAGGGACTAGCGGGTCCGAGCAGTACTTC.

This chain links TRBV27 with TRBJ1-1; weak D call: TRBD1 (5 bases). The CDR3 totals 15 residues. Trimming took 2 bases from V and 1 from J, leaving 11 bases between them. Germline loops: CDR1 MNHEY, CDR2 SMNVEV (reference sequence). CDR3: CASSLRGPENTEAFF. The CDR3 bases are TGTGCCAGCAGTTTAAGGGGCCCGGAGAACACTGAAGCTTTCTTT.